One sample yielded the 21 T cell receptor beta chains listed below, sequenced in a study of T cell clones after liver transplantation. TCRdb's copy holds only in-frame clones and misses some; the assay was immunoSEQ multiplex PCR. The sample carries around 110,000 clones, 90% recorded once. The starting material was CD4+ T cells from blood, obtained 12 months after liver transplant. These receptors originate from a human patient who received a liver transplant. The T cells may come from the graft donor.

V gene TRBV29-1 combines with J gene TRBJ2-1, with TRBD2 identical over 15 bases. V shed 7 bases, J shed 7 bases, and the junction held 8 bases outside the gene matches. This CDR3 contains 15 residues. Germline CDR1 and CDR2: SQVTM and ANQGSEA. In DNA form, the CDR3 reads TGCAGCGCAGGGGGGACTAGCGGGAGGTATAATGAGCAGTTCTTC. Protein: CSAGGTSGRYNEQFF.

This clone was found once. This chain connects TRBV18 to TRBJ2-1, with D uncertain. The CDR3 spans 11 residues. Trimming cost V 1 base and J 11 bases, with 6 bases left between them. Germline V gene lookup returns CDR1 KGHSH and CDR2 LQKENI. Written as DNA, the CDR3 is TGTGCCAGCTCACCACAGTCGAAGCAGTTCTTC. Its protein is CASSPQSKQFF.

CDR3 loop: CASSLTGAGANVLTF. The CDR3 nucleotides are TGTGCCAGCAGCTTAACCGGGGCTGGGGCCAACGTCCTGACTTTC. The chain uses TRBV7-3 and TRBJ2-6; TRBD2 is a possible D gene (5 bases). This CDR3 spans 15 amino acids. Germline V CDR1 and CDR2: SGHTA, FQGTGA. V lost 0 bases and J lost 2, with 5 bases in between.

This clone was picked up a small number of times. The chain recombines TRBV19 with TRBJ1-1; no reliable D call. The CDR3 extends over 11 amino acids. Per the germline V gene, CDR1 is LNHDA and CDR2 is SQIVND (reference sequence). The V end lost 11 bases, the J end lost 6 bases, and 13 bases lay between the germline ends. The DNA for the CDR3 is TGTGCCGCCAGAGACAAGTCTGAAGCTTTCTTT. As protein: CAARDKSEAFF. Filled out from reference TRBV19 and TRBJ1-1, the complete variable domain reads DGGITQSPKYLFRKEGQNVTLSCEQNLNHDAMYWYRQDPGQGLRLIYYSQIVNDFQKGDIAEGYSVSREKKESFPLTVTSAQKNPTAFYLCAARDKSEAFFGQGTRLTVV.

The rearrangement uses TRBV5-1 and TRBJ1-1; D is ambiguous. The CDR3 length is 16 residues. Germline values: CDR1 SGHRS, CDR2 YFSETQ. V was clipped by 2 bases and J by 3 bases, with 17 bases between them. CDR3: CASSFQSGLRDTEAFF. In nucleotides, the CDR3 is TGCGCCAGCAGCTTCCAAAGCGGGCTGCGCGACACTGAAGCTTTCTTT.

The rearrangement links TRBV7-9 to TRBJ1-2; 9 nucleotides line up with TRBD1. After removal of 3 bases from V and 8 bases from J, the junction contained 16 bases not matched to a gene. This CDR3 spans 17 amino acids. Germline V CDR1 and CDR2: SEHNR, FQNEAQ (reference sequence). As DNA, the CDR3 is TGTGCCAGCAGCTTTAATTCTGGGACAGGGCGAGATGGAGGCTACACCTTC. Protein sequence: CASSFNSGTGRDGGYTF.

The chain combines TRBV28 with TRBJ2-7, with D unresolved. Germline CDR1 reads MDHEN; CDR2 reads SYDVKM. Trimming stripped 2 bases from V and 5 bases from J, with 10 bases between. CDR3 length: 13 residues. The CDR3 DNA sequence: TGTGCCAGCAGTTTAACGTCGGTCGACGAGCAGTACTTC. Its translation: CASSLTSVDEQYF.

The chain recombines TRBV5-6 with TRBJ1-3; D gene unclear. Deletions cut 0 bases from V and 1 base from J, with 5 bases between. CDR3 length: 14 residues. The germline gives CDR1 SGHDT, CDR2 YYEEEE. This chain's CDR3 is CASSLGISGNTIYF. Here the CDR3 DNA reads TGTGCCAGCAGCTTGGGGATTTCTGGAAACACCATATATTTT.

This clone was detected once. The chain employs TRBV14 and TRBJ2-5, with TRBD1 as a possible D gene (6 bases). CDR3 size: 15 residues. CDR1 and CDR2 from the germline V gene are SGHDN and FVKESK. V was pared by 5 bases and J by 2 bases, with 15 bases between. Here the CDR3 reads CASSTDREKQETQYF. The CDR3 DNA reads as TGTGCCAGCAGCACGGACAGAGAAAAGCAAGAGACCCAGTACTTC.

V gene TRBV5-1 combines with J gene TRBJ1-4; 9 bases agree with TRBD1. CDR1 and CDR2 from the germline V gene are SGHRS and YFSETQ. V trimming: 7 bases; J trimming: 5 bases; junction bases outside the gene matches: 6. The CDR3 covers 14 residues. CDR3 DNA: TGCGCCAGCCGTGCAGGGACAGGGAATGAAAAACTGTTTTTT. Translated: CASRAGTGNEKLFF.

The V call is TRBV2, the J call TRBJ1-2; D is ambiguous. The CDR3 runs 12 residues. Germline CDR1 reads SNHLY; CDR2 reads FYNNEI. V lost 7 bases and J 8 bases, leaving 14 bases between the germline ends. The CDR3 sequence: CASKQESYGYTF. DNA for the CDR3: TGTGCCAGCAAGCAGGAATCATACGGCTACACCTTC.

This clone appeared a few times. The V and J genes are TRBV4-2 and TRBJ1-1; tentatively, D is TRBD1 (5 bases). CDR1 and CDR2 from the germline V gene are LGHNA and YNFKEQ. The V and J ends lost 0 bases and 7 bases respectively, with 9 bases between them. The CDR3 has 13 amino acids. CDR3 sequence: CASSQDTQGEAFF. The CDR3 DNA follows: TGTGCCAGCAGCCAAGATACCCAGGGTGAAGCTTTCTTT.

The rearrangement joins TRBV27 to TRBJ2-1; the D gene could be TRBD1 or TRBD2 (6 bases each). Germline V gene data show CDR1 as MNHEY and CDR2 as SMNVEV (reference sequence). The CDR3 has 16 amino acids. Trimming pared 5 bases from V and 6 bases from J, leaving 20 bases between. In DNA, the CDR3 is TGTGCCAGCAGTCCCCGCCCCCTAGGGGGGTTCAATGAGCAGTTCTTC. It codes for CASSPRPLGGFNEQFF.

The chain has TRBV7-8 and TRBJ2-1; a weak D match, TRBD1 (8 bases). This CDR3 contains 17 residues. With 1 base removed from V and 15 bases from J, the gap between germline ends came to 28 bases. Germline V gene sequence: CDR1 SGHVS, CDR2 FQNEAQ. The CDR3 reads CASSLGGQAMSGTNRFF. In nucleotides, the CDR3 is TGTGCCAGCAGCTTAGGGGGACAGGCAATGAGTGGGACTAACCGGTTCTTC. The entire variable domain, with the rest obtained from reference TRBV7-8 and TRBJ2-1, is as follows: GAGVSQSPRYKVAKRGQDVALRCDPISGHVSLFWYQQALGQGPEFLTYFQNEAQLDKSGLPSDRFFAERPEGSVSTLKIQRTQQEDSAVYLCASSLGGQAMSGTNRFFGPGTRLTVL.

The genes are TRBV9 and TRBJ2-3, with D possibly TRBD1 on 6 matching bases. CDR3 length: 14 residues. Germline CDR1 reads SGDLS; CDR2 reads YYNGEE. Deletions cut 4 bases from V and 2 bases from J, with 11 bases between. Written as DNA, the CDR3 is TGTGCCAGCAGCATCCGGGACACCACAGATACGCAGTATTTT. It yields the protein CASSIRDTTDTQYF. The whole variable domain, remainder taken from reference TRBV9 and TRBJ2-3, is DSGVTQTPKHLITATGQRVTLRCSPRSGDLSVYWYQQSLDQGLQFLIQYYNGEERAKGNILERFSAQQFPDLHSELNLSSLELGDSALYFCASSIRDTTDTQYFGPGTRLTVL.

The genes are TRBV5-6 and TRBJ2-7; D might be TRBD1 (5 bases). The CDR3 spans 14 residues. Germline lookup yields CDR1 SGHDT and CDR2 YYEEEE. V was trimmed by 3 bases and J by 2 bases, leaving 12 bases between them. The CDR3 sequence is CASSSLEGAYEQYF. DNA of the CDR3: TGTGCCAGCAGCTCACTCGAAGGGGCCTACGAGCAGTACTTC. The full variable domain, its missing parts supplied by reference TRBV5-6 and TRBJ2-7, is DAGVTQSPTHLIKTRGQQVTLRCSPKSGHDTVSWYQQALGQGPQFIFQYYEEEERQRGNFPDRFSGHQFPNYSSELNVNALLLGDSALYLCASSSLEGAYEQYFGPGTRLTVT.

The rearrangement links TRBV5-6 to TRBJ1-6; D is perhaps TRBD1 (5 bases). CDR1 is SGHDT and CDR2 is YYEEEE in the germline V gene. The CDR3 has 19 residues. Trimming took 0 bases from V and 7 from J, leaving 23 bases between them. CDR3 in amino acids: CASSLVSGQGGVRNSPLHF. Here the CDR3 DNA reads TGTGCCAGCAGCTTGGTGTCTGGGCAGGGAGGAGTCAGGAATTCACCCCTCCACTTT. The full variable domain, in which reference TRBV5-6 and TRBJ1-6 provide the parts outside the CDR3, is DAGVTQSPTHLIKTRGQQVTLRCSPKSGHDTVSWYQQALGQGPQFIFQYYEEEERQRGNFPDRFSGHQFPNYSSELNVNALLLGDSALYLCASSLVSGQGGVRNSPLHFGNGTRLTVT.

This rearrangement joins TRBV5-1 to TRBJ2-1; possibly TRBD2 for D (5 bases). The V gene's germline CDR1 is SGHRS and CDR2 YFSETQ. Trimming pared 1 base from V and 10 bases from J, leaving 18 bases between. The CDR3 sequence is 15 residues long. The CDR3 sequence is CASSLNSDSLGEQFF. The DNA of the CDR3 is TGCGCCAGCAGCTTGAACTCGGACTCGCTAGGAGAGCAGTTCTTC.

The chain combines TRBV19 with TRBJ1-5, with D perhaps matching TRBD1 (5 bases). Trimming shortened V by 4 bases and J by 0 bases, and 7 bases separated the two germline ends. Germline CDR1 reads LNHDA; CDR2 reads SQIVND (reference sequence). CDR3 length: 14 residues. The DNA for the CDR3 is TGTGCCAGTAGTACAGGGAATAGCAATCAGCCCCAGCATTTT. It yields the protein CASSTGNSNQPQHF.

The chain combines TRBV5-1 with TRBJ2-1; no definite D call. Germline V gene data show CDR1 as SGHRS and CDR2 as YFSETQ. The CDR3 runs to 16 residues. V lost 1 base, J lost 3 bases, and 14 bases lay in between. DNA for the CDR3: TGCGCCAGCAGCTTGCTTAACGACCCCAGCTACAATGAGCAGTTCTTC. Protein: CASSLLNDPSYNEQFF.

CDR3 residues: CASSPTLNEQFF. DNA of the CDR3: TGTGCCAGCTCACCAACCCTGAATGAGCAGTTCTTC. The rearrangement links TRBV18 to TRBJ2-1; D is uncertain. There are 12 residues in the CDR3. Germline CDR1 reads KGHSH; CDR2 reads LQKENI. Trimming stripped 2 bases from V and 7 bases from J, with 6 bases between.